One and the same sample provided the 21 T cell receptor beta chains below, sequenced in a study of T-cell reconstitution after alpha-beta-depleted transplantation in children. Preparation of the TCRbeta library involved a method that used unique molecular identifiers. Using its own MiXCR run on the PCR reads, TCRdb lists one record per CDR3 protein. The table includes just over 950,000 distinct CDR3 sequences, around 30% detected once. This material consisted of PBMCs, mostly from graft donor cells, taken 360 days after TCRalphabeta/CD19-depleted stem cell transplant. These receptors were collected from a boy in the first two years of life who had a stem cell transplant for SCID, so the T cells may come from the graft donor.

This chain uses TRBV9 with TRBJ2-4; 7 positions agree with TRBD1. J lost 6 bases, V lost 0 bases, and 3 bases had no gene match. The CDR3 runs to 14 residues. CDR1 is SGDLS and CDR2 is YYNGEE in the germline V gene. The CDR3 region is CASSVAGQANIQYF. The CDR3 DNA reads TGTGCCAGCAGCGTAGCCGGACAGGCAAACATTCAGTACTTC.

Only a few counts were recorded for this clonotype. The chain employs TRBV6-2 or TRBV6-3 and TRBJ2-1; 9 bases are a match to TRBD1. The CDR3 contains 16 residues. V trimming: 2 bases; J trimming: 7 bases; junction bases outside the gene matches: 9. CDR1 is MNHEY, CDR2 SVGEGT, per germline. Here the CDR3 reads CASSYTLRTGANEQFF. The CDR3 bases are TGTGCCAGCAGTTACACCCTCAGGACAGGGGCAAATGAGCAGTTCTTC.

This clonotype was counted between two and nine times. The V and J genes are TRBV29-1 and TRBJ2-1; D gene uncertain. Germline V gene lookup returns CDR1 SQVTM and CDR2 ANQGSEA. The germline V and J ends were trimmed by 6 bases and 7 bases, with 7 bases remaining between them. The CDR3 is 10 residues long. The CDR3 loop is CSVGWNEQFF. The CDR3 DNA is TGCAGCGTGGGGTGGAATGAGCAGTTCTTC.

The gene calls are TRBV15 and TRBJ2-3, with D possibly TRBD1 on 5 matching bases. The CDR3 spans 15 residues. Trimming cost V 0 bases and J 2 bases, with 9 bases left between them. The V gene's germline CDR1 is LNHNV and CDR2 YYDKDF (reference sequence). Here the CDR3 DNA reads TGTGCCACCAGCAGAGATGAAGGGGTCACAGATACGCAGTATTTT. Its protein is CATSRDEGVTDTQYF.

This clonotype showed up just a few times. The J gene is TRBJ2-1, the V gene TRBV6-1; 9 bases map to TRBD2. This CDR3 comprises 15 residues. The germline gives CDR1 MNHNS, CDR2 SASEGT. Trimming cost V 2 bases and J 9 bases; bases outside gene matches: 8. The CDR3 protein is CASSEFGGGAGEQFF. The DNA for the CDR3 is TGTGCCAGCAGTGAATTCGGCGGGGGGGCCGGTGAGCAGTTCTTC.

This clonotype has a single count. DNA for the CDR3: TGTGCCAGCAGTTACGGCAGGGGGATGAACACTGAAGCTTTCTTT. Translation gives CASSYGRGMNTEAFF. The V call is TRBV6-2 or TRBV6-3, the J call TRBJ1-1; the match to TRBD1 covers 7 bases. Germline V gene sequence: CDR1 MNHEY, CDR2 SVGEGT. There are 15 residues in the CDR3. Trimming at V came to 2 bases and at J to 0 bases, leaving 3 bases not matched to a gene.

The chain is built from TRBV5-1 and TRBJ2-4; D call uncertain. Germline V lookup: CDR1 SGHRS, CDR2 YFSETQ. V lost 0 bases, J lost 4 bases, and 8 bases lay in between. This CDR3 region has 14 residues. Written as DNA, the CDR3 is TGCGCCAGCAGCTTGGAGGGTAGGAAAAACATTCAGTACTTC. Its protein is CASSLEGRKNIQYF.

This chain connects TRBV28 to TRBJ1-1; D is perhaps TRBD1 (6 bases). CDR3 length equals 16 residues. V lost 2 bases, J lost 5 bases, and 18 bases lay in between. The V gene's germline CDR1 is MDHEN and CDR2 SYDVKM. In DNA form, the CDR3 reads TGTGCCAGCAGTTTAGCAGGGGAAGGGGGGATTACTGAAGCTTTCTTT. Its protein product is CASSLAGEGGITEAFF.

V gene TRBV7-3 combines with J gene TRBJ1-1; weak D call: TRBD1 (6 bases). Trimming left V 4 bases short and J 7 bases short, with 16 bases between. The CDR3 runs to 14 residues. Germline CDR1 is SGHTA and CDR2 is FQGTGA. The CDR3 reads CASSSFGGPSEAFF. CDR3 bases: TGTGCCAGCAGCTCTTTTGGGGGGCCGAGTGAAGCTTTCTTT.

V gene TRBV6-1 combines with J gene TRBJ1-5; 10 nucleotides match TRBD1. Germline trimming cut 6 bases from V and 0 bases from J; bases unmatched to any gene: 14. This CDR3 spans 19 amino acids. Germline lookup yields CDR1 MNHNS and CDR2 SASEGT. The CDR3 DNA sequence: TGTGCCAGCAGCCTCGAAACCGGGACAGGGGTGGGTAGCAATCAGCCCCAGCATTTT. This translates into CASSLETGTGVGSNQPQHF.

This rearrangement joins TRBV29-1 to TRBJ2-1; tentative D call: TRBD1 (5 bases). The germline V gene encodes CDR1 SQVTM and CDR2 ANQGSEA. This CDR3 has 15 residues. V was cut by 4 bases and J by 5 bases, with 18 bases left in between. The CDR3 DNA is TGCAGCGTTGCGTCCGACAGAATAAAAAACAATGAGCAGTTCTTC. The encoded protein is CSVASDRIKNNEQFF.

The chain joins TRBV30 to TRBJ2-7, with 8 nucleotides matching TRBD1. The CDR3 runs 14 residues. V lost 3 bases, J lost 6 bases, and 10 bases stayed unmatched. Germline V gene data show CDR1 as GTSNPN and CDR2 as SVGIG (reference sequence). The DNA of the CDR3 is TGTGCCTGGAGGAACGGACAGGGTCCATCCGAGCAGTACTTC. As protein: CAWRNGQGPSEQYF.

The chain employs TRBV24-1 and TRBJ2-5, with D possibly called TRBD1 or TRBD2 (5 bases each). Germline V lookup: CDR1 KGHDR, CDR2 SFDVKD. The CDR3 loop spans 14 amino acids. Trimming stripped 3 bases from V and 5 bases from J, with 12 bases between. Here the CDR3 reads CATSDGGRGETQYF. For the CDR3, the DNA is TGTGCCACCAGTGATGGTGGACGGGGCGAGACCCAGTACTTC.

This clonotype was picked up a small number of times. The CDR3 protein is CASSVGGDSFFDTEAFF. CDR3 coding DNA: TGTGCCAGCAGCGTAGGGGGGGACAGCTTCTTCGACACTGAAGCTTTCTTT. The chain carries TRBV9 and TRBJ1-1, with 7 bases that match TRBD1. CDR1 SGDLS and CDR2 YYNGEE come from the germline V gene. V lost 0 bases, J lost 3 bases, and 11 bases stayed unmatched. The CDR3 has 17 amino acids.

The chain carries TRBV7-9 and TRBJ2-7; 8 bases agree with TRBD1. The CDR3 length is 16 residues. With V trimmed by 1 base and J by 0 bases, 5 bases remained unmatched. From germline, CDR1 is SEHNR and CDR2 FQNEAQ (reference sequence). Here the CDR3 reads CASSLVDRDSSYEQYF. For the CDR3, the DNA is TGTGCCAGCAGCTTAGTGGACAGGGACAGCTCCTACGAGCAGTACTTC.

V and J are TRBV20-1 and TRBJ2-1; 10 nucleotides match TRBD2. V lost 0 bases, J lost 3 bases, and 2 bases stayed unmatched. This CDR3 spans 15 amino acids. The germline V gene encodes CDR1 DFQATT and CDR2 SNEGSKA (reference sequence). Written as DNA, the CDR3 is TGCAGTGCTAGAGATCTAGCGGGGGACTACAATGAGCAGTTCTTC. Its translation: CSARDLAGDYNEQFF.

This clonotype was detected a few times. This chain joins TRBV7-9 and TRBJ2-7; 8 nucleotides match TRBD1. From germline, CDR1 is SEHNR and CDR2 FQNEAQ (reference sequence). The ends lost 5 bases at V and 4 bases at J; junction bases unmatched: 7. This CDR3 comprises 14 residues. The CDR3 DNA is TGTGCCAGCAGCCCCCGACGACAGGGGTACGAGCAGTACTTC. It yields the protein CASSPRRQGYEQYF.

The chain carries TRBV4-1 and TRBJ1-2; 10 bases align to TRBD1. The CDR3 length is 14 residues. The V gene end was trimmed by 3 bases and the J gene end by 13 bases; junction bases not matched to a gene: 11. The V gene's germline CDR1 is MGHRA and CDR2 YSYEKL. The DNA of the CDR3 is TGCGCCAGCAGCCACACGCCGATCGGGACAGGGGTCACCTTC. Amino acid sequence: CASSHTPIGTGVTF.

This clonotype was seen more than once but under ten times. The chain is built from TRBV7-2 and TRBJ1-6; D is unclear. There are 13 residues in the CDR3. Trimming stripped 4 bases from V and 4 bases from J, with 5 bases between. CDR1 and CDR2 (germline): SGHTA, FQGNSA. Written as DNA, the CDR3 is TGTGCCAGCAGCTCGTTTTATAATTCACCCCTCCACTTT. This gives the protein CASSSFYNSPLHF.

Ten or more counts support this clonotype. CDR3: CASSLGGRLNTEAFF. The CDR3 DNA is TGCGCCAGCAGCTTGGGTGGACGACTGAACACTGAAGCTTTCTTT. The chain links TRBV5-1 to TRBJ1-1; D is uncertain. The V gene lost 0 bases and the J gene lost 0 bases, with 9 bases spanning the gap. Per germline, CDR1 SGHRS and CDR2 YFSETQ. The CDR3 consists of 15 residues.

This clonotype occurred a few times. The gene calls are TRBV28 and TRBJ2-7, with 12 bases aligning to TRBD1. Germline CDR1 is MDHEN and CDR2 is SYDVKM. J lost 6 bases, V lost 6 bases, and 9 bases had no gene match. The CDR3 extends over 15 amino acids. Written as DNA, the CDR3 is TGTGCCAGCAGCTTCGGGGACAGGGGGCATCGCGAGCAGTACTTC. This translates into CASSFGDRGHREQYF.